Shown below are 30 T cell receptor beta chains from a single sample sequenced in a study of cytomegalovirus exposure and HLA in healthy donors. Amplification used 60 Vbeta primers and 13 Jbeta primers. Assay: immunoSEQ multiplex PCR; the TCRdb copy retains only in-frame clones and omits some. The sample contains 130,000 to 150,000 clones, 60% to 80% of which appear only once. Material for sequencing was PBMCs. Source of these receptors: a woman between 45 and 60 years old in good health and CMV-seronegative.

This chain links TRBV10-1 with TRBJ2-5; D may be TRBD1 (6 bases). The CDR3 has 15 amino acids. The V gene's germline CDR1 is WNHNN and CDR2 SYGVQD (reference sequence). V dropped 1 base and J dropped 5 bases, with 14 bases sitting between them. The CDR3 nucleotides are TGCGCCAGCAGTGAGTTCCAGGGGAGTAGTGAGACCCAGTACTTC. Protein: CASSEFQGSSETQYF.

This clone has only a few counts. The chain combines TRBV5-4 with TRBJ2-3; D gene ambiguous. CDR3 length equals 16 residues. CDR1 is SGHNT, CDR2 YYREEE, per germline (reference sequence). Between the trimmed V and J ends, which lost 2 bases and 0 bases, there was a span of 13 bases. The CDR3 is CASSLPGVLSTDTQYF. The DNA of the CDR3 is TGTGCCAGCAGCTTACCCGGAGTCTTGAGCACAGATACGCAGTATTTT.

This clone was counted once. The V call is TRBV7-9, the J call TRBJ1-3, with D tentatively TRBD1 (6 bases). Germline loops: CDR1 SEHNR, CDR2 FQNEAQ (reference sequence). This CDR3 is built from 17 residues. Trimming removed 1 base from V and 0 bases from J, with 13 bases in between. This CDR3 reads CASSLGNQGSSGNTIYF. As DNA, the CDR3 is TGTGCCAGCAGCTTAGGGAATCAGGGGAGCTCTGGAAACACCATATATTTT.

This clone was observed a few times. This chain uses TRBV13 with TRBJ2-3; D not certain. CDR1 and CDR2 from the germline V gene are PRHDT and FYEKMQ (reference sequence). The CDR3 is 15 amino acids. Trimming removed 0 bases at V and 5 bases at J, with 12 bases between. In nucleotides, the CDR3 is TGTGCCAGCAGCTTAGGTGGTGACTCGGGAGATACGCAGTATTTT. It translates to CASSLGGDSGDTQYF.

The CDR3 bases are TGCGCCAGCAGCTTGAAACAGGGGAGCAATCAGCCCCAGCATTTT. It translates to CASSLKQGSNQPQHF. The genes are TRBV5-1 and TRBJ1-5; 7 bases fit TRBD1. The trim removed 1 base at V and 1 base at J, leaving 2 bases unmatched. Germline V CDR1 and CDR2: SGHRS, YFSETQ. CDR3 size: 15 residues.

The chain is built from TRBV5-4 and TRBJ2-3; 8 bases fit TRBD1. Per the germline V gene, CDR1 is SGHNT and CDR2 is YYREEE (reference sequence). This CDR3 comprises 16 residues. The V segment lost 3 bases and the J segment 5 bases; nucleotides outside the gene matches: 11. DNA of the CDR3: TGTGCCAGCAGCTCTTACAGGGGGTCAATTGGAGATACGCAGTATTTT. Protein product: CASSSYRGSIGDTQYF.

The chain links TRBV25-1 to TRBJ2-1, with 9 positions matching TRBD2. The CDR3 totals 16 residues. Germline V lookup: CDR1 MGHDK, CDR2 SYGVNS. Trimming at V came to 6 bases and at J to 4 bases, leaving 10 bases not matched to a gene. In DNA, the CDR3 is TGTGCCAGCAGGGATGAGCGGGGGGATAGGTACAATGAGCAGTTCTTC. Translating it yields CASRDERGDRYNEQFF.

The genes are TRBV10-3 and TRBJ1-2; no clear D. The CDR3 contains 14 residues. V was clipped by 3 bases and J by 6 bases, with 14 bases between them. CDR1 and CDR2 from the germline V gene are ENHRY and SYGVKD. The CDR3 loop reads CAISEVLGGHGYTF. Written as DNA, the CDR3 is TGTGCCATCAGTGAAGTTTTGGGAGGGCATGGCTACACCTTC.

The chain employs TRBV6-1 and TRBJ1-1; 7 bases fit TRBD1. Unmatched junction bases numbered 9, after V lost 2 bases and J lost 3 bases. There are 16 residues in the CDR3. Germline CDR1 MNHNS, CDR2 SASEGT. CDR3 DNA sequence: TGTGCCAGCAGTGAACTGGCCGGACAGGTGCACACTGAAGCTTTCTTT. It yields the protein CASSELAGQVHTEAFF.

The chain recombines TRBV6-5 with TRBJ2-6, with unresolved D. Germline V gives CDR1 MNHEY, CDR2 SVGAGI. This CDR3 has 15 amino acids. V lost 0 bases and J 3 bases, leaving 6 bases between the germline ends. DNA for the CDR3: TGTGCCAGCAGTTACTCGATCGGTGGGGCCAACGTCCTGACTTTC. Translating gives CASSYSIGGANVLTF.

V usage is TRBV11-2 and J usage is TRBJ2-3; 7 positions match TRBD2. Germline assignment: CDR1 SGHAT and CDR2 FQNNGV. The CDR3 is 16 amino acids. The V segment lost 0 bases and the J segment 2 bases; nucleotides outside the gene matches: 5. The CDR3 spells CASSLDHGGNTDTQYF. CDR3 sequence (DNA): TGTGCCAGCAGCTTAGATCACGGGGGGAACACAGATACGCAGTATTTT.

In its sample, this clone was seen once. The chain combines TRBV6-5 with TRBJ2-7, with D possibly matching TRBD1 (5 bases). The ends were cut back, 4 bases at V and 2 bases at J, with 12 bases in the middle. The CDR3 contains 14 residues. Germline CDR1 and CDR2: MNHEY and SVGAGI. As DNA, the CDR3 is TGTGCCAGCAGTTCCCCCGACAGCGCCTACGAGCAGTACTTC. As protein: CASSSPDSAYEQYF.

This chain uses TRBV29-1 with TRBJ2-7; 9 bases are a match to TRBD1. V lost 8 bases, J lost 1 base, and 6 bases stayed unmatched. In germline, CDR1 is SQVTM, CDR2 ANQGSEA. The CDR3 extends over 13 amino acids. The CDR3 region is CSTLGTGSYEQYF. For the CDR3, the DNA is TGCAGCACCCTCGGGACAGGGTCCTACGAGCAGTACTTC.

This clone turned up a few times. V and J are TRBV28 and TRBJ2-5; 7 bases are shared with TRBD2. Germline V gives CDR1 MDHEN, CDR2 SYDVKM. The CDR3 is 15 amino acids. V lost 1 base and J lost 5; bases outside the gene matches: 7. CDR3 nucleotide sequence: TGTGCCAGCAGTTTATACGGCGGGGGAAGGGAGACCCAGTACTTC. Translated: CASSLYGGGRETQYF.

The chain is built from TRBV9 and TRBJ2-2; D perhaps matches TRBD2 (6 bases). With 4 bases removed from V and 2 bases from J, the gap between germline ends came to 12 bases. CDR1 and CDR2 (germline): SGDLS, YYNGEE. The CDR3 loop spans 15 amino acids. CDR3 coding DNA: TGTGCCAGCAGCTCGGGACTTCTTAACACCGGGGAGCTGTTTTTT. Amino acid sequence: CASSSGLLNTGELFF.

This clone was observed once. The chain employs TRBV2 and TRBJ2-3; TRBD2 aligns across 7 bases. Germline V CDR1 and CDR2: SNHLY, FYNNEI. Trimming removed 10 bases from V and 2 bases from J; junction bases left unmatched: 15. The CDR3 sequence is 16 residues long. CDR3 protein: CATGEPLAEPTDTQYF. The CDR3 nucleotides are TGTGCCACCGGGGAGCCCCTAGCGGAACCCACAGATACGCAGTATTTT.

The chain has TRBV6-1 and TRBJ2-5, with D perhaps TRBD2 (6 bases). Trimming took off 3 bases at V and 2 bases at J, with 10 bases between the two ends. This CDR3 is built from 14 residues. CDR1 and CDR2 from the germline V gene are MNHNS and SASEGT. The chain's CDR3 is CASSDLAAQETQYF. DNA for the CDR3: TGTGCCAGCAGTGATTTAGCGGCTCAAGAGACCCAGTACTTC.

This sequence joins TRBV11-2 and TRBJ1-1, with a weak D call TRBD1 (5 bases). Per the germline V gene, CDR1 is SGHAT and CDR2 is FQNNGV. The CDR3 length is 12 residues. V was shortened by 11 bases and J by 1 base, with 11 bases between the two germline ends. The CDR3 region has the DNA TGTGCCTCGCAGGGCGGGAACACTGAAGCTTTCTTT. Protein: CASQGGNTEAFF.

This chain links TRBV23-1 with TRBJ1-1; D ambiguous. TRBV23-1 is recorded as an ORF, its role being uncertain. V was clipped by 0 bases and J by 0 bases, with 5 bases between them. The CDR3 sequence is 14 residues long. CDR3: CASSQSTLNTEAFF. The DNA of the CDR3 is TGCGCCAGCAGTCAATCCACTTTGAACACTGAAGCTTTCTTT.

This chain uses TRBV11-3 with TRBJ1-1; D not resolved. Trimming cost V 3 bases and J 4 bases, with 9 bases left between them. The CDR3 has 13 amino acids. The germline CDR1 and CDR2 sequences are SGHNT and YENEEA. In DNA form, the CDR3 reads TGTGCCAGCAGCTTTGAGGGAGGCACTGAAGCTTTCTTT. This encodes CASSFEGGTEAFF.

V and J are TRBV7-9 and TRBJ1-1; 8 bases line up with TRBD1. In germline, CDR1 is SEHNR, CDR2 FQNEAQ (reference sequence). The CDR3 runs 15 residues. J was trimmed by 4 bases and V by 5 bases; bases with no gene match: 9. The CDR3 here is CASSLRTGRTTEAFF. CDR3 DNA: TGTGCCAGCAGCCTAAGGACAGGGAGGACCACTGAAGCTTTCTTT.

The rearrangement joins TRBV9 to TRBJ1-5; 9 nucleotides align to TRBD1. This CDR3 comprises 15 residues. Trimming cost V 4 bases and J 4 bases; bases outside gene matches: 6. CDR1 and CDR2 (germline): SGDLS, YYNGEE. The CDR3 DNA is TGTGCCAGCAGCCTCAACAGGGGGCGAAATCAGCCCCAGCATTTT. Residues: CASSLNRGRNQPQHF.

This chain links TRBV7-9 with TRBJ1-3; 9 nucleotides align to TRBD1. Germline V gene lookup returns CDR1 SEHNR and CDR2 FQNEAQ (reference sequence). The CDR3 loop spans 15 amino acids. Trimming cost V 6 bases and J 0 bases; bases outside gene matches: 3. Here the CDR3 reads CASRGQGFSGNTIYF. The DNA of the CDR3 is TGTGCCAGCAGGGGACAGGGCTTCTCTGGAAACACCATATATTTT.

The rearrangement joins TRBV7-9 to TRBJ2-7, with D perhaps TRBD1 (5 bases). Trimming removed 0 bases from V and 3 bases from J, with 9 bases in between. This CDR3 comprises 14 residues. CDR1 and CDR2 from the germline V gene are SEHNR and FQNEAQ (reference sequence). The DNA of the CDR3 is TGTGCCAGCAGCTTAGCGTCGACAGTCTACGAGCAGTACTTC. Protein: CASSLASTVYEQYF.

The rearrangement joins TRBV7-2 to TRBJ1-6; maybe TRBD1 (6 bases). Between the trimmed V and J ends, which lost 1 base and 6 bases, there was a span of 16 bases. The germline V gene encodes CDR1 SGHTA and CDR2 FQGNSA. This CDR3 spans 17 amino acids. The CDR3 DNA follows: TGTGCCAGCAGCTTAGAGAGGGGGAGCGAGCCTAATTCACCCCTCCACTTT. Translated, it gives CASSLERGSEPNSPLHF.

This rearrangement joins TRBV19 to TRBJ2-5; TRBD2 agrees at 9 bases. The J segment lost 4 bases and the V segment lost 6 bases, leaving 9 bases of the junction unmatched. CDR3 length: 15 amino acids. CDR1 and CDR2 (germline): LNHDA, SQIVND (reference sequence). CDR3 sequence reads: CASRDRGGAGETQYF. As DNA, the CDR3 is TGTGCCAGTAGGGACCGCGGGGGGGCCGGAGAGACCCAGTACTTC.

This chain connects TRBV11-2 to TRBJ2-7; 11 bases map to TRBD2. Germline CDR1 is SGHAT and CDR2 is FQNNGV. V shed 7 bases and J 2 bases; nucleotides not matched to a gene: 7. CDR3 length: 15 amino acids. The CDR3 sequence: CASTRLAGPTYEQYF. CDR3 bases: TGTGCCAGCACCCGACTAGCGGGGCCCACCTACGAGCAGTACTTC. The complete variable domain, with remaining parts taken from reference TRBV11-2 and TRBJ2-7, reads EAGVAQSPRYKIIEKRQSVAFWCNPISGHATLYWYQQILGQGPKLLIQFQNNGVVDDSQLPKDRFSAERLKGVDSTLKIQPAKLEDSAVYLCASTRLAGPTYEQYFGPGTRLTVT.

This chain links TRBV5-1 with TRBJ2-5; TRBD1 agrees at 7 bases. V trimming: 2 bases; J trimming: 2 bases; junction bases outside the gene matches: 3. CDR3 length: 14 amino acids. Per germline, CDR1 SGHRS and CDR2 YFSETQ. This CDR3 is CASSLGRGQETQYF. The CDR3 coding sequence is TGCGCCAGCAGCTTAGGCAGGGGGCAAGAGACCCAGTACTTC.

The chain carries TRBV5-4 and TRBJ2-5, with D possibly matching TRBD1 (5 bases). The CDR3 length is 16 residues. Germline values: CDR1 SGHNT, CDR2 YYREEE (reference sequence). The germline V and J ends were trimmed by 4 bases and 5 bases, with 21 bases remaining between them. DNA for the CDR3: TGTGCCAGCAGCGCAAATCAGGGTGGCTTTAGGGAGACCCAGTACTTC. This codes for CASSANQGGFRETQYF.

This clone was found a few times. In DNA, the CDR3 is TGTGCCAGCAGCCTCTTAGCGGGCGCCTACGAGCAGTACTTC. Encoded protein: CASSLLAGAYEQYF. The chain recombines TRBV7-2 with TRBJ2-7; 7 bases are a match to TRBD2. The V segment lost 5 bases and the J segment 2 bases; nucleotides outside the gene matches: 6. This CDR3 has 14 amino acids. From germline, CDR1 is SGHTA and CDR2 FQGNSA.